Described below is a single T cell receptor beta chain sequence and its context. The target antigen is unknown. This record comes from a study of cytomegalovirus exposure and HLA in healthy donors. Overall study findings and caveats: Across all donors, roughly uniform sequencing depth was an assumption of the presence/absence analyses.

The PCR made use of 60 Vbeta and 13 Jbeta primers. Clones were sequenced by immunoSEQ multiplex PCR, and TCRdb holds only the in-frame ones, with some missing. The repertoire has about 140,000 clones, roughly 80% of them found once; the top ten carry 3.3%. The source is a man in his forties in good health and CMV-seronegative. The material sequenced was PBMCs.

The CDR3 DNA sequence: TGTGCCAGCAGCGGACGGACAGGGGAAAGGCCCGGGGAGCTGTTTTTT. Its protein is CASSGRTGERPGELFF. The V and J genes are TRBV9 and TRBJ2-2, with 9 bases matching TRBD1. Unmatched junction bases numbered 9, after V lost 3 bases and J lost 6 bases. The germline gives CDR1 SGDLS, CDR2 YYNGEE. The CDR3 has 16 residues.